This T cell receptor beta chain was recorded in a study of T cell responses to AZD1222 COVID-19 vaccine. Germline V CDR1 and CDR2: LGHNA, YNFKEQ. The V gene end was trimmed by 0 bases and the J gene end by 9 bases; junction bases not matched to a gene: 10. The CDR3 length is 16 residues. Sequencing used immunoSEQ multiplex PCR; TCRdb keeps in-frame clones, though not all of them. The sample gives some 110,000 clones, more than 75% of which show up once; 7.5% is in the top ten. The clonotype was recovered from an adult in good health. Material: peripheral blood, obtained on day 0 of AZD1222 vaccination. V is TRBV4-2 and J is TRBJ2-4; TRBD2 aligns across 8 bases. The CDR3 sequence: CASSQDAAGGQRIQYF. The CDR3 DNA follows: TGTGCCAGCAGCCAAGATGCCGCGGGAGGACAGCGCATTCAGTACTTC.